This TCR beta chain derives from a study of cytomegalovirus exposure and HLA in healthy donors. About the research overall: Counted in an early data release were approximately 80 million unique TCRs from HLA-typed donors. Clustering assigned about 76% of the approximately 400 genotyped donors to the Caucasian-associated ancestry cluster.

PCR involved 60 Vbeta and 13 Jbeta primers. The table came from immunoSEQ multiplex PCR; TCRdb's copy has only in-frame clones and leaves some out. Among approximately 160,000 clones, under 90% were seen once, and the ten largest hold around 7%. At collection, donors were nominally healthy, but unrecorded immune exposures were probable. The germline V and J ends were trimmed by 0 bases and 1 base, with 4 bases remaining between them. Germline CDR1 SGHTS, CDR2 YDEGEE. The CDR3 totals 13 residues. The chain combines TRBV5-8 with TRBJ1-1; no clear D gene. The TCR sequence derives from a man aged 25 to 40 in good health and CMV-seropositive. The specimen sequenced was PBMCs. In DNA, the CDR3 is TGTGCCAGCAGCTTGGGAGCGAACACTGAAGCTTTCTTT. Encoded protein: CASSLGANTEAFF.